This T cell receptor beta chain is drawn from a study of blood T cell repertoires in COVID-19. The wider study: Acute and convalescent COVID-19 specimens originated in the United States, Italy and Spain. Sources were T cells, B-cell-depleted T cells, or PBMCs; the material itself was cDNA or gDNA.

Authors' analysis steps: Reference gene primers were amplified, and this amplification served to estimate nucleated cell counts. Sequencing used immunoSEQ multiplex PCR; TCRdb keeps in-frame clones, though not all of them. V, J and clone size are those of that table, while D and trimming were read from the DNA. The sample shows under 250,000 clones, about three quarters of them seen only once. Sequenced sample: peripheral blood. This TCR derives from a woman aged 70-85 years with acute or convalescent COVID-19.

For the CDR3, the DNA is TGTGCCATCAGTGCAGGGGATAACTATGGCTACACCTTC. It specifies CAISAGDNYGYTF. The chain recombines TRBV10-3 with TRBJ1-2; maybe TRBD1 (6 bases). The ends were cut back, 4 bases at V and 1 base at J, with 7 bases in the middle. The CDR3 sequence is 13 residues long. Germline CDR1 and CDR2: ENHRY and SYGVKD.